The TCR beta chain described here comes from a study of blood T cell repertoires in COVID-19. Study summary: The study drew acute and convalescent COVID-19 samples from the United States, Italy and Spain. From T cells, B-cell-depleted T cells, or PBMCs came the material, which was cDNA or gDNA.

V lost 6 bases and J 3 bases, leaving 15 bases between the germline ends. In germline, CDR1 is SGHVS, CDR2 FQNEAQ. The CDR3 runs 15 residues. Authors' processing steps: The assay estimated nucleated cells by amplifying reference gene primers. TCRdb keeps only in-frame clones here, not all; method: immunoSEQ multiplex PCR. The DNA was the basis for D and trimming; V, J and clone size are from that table. The table shows more than 30,000 clones, with less than 90% occurring only once. The specimen sequenced was peripheral blood. This receptor was identified in a woman over 75 with active or convalescent COVID-19. The chain is built from TRBV7-8 and TRBJ1-5; weak D call: TRBD1 (5 bases). The CDR3: CASSSGWLDNQPQHF. CDR3 DNA: TGTGCCAGCAGTTCAGGGTGGTTAGACAATCAGCCCCAGCATTTT.